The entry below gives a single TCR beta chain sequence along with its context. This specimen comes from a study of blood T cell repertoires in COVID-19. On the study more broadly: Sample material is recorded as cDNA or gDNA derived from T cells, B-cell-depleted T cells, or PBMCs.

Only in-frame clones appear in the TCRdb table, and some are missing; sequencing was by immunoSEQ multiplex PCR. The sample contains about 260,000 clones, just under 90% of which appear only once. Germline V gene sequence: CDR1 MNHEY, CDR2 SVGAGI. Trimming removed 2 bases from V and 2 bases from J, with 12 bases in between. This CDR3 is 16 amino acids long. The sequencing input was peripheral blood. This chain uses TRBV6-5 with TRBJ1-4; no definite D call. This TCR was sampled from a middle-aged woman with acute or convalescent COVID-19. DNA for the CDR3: TGTGCCAGCAGTTACGGGTACCCGGGTACTAATGAAAAACTGTTTTTT. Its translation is CASSYGYPGTNEKLFF.